The T cell receptor beta chain under discussion was sequenced for a study of blood T cell repertoires in COVID-19. Study-level background: PBMCs, B-cell-depleted T cells, or T cells were the source of the cDNA or gDNA that made up the material.

As for this clone: This specimen includes other DNA sequences encoding the same CDR3.

The CDR3 length is 13 residues. Per germline, CDR1 MNHEY and CDR2 SMNVEV (reference sequence). Trimming removed 6 bases from V and 2 bases from J, with 11 bases in between. Produced via immunoSEQ multiplex PCR; TCRdb's table is partial and in-frame only. The table lists approximately 190,000 clones, under 85% of them singletons. The clonotype was recovered from a woman between 40 and 55 years old with acute or convalescent COVID-19. The sequencing input was peripheral blood. The chain has TRBV27 and TRBJ2-7; perhaps TRBD2 as D (6 bases). CDR3 residues: CASSYSGPYEQYF. In nucleotides, the CDR3 is TGTGCCAGCAGCTATAGCGGTCCCTACGAGCAGTACTTC.